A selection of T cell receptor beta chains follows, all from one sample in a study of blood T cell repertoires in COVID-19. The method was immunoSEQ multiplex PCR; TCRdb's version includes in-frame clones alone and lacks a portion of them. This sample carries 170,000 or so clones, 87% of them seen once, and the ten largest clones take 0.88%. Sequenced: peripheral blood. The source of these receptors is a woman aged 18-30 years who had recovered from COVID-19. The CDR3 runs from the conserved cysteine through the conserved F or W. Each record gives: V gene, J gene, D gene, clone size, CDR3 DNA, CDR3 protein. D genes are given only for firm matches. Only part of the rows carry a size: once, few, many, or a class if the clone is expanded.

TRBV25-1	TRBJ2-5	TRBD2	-	TGTGCCAGTACCGCTGACGGACTAGCGGGAGGAGAGACCCAGTACTTC	CASTADGLAGGETQYF
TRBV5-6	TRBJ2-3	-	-	TGTGCCAGCCGCGGGTATTCCACAGATACGCAGTATTTT	CASRGYSTDTQYF
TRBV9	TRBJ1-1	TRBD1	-	TGTGCCAGCAGCCCAACGGGGACAGGGGACACTGAAGCTTTCTTT	CASSPTGTGDTEAFF
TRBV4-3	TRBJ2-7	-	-	TGCGCCAGCAGCCAACTTAAGGACATCGCCTACGAGCAGTACTTC	CASSQLKDIAYEQYF
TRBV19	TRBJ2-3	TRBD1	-	TGTGCCAGTAGTGGAACACAGGGGAACACAGATACGCAGTATTTT	CASSGTQGNTDTQYF
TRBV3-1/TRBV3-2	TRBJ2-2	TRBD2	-	TGTGCCAGCAGCCGTTGGGGGCTAGCGGGAGGCCCCGGGGAGCTGTTTTTT	CASSRWGLAGGPGELFF
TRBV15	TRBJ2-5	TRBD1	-	TGTGCCACCAGCAGACCCGGGACAGGGCAAGAGACCCAGTACTTC	CATSRPGTGQETQYF
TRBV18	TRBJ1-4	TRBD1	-	TGTGCCAGCTCACGGACAGGGATGGCAACTAATGAAAAACTGTTTTTT	CASSRTGMATNEKLFF
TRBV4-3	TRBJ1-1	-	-	TGCGCCAGCAGCCAAGATACGAGGAACACTGAAGCTTTCTTT	CASSQDTRNTEAFF
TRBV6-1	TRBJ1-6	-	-	TGTGCCAGCAGTGAAGAGTGGAGCTCCTATAATTCACCCCTCCACTTT	CASSEEWSSYNSPLHF
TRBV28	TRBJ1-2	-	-	TGTGCCAGCAGTTACCCGTATGGGGTAGCGAACTATGGCTACACCTTC	CASSYPYGVANYGYTF
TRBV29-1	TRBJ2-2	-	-	TGCAGCGTTGACGGGCAGGGTGGCGGGGAGCTGTTTTTT	CSVDGQGGGELFF
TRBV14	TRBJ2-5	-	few	TGTGCCAGCAGCCAAAGGGGGTGGGAGGAGACCCAGTACTTC	CASSQRGWEETQYF
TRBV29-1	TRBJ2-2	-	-	TGCAGCGTTGGGGCCGGCAGCACCGGGGAGCTGTTTTTT	CSVGAGSTGELFF
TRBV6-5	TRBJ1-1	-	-	TGTGCCAGCAGTTACCGGCCGGGACTCCCGTCTGAAGCTTTCTTT	CASSYRPGLPSEAFF
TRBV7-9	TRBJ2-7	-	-	TGTGCCAGCAGCTTAGGTGGGCTCCCCGAGCAGTACTTC	CASSLGGLPEQYF
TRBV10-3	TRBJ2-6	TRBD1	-	TGTGCCATCAGGCGGGACAGGGGCACCTCTGGGGCCAACGTCCTGACTTTC	CAIRRDRGTSGANVLTF
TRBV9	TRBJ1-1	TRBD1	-	TGTGCCAGCAGTTCTCGGACAGGGGGGTTGAACACTGAAGCTTTCTTT	CASSSRTGGLNTEAFF
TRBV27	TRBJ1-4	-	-	TGTGCCAGCAGTTCCAGACAGGTGCAAGATGAAAAACTGTTTTTT	CASSSRQVQDEKLFF
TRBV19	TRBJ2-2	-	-	TGTGCCAGTAGCCCAACTAGCACCGGGGAGCTGTTTTTT	CASSPTSTGELFF
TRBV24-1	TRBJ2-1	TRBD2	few	TGTGCCACCAGTGAGTCCCGACTAGCGGGGCCTTACAATGAGCAGTTCTTC	CATSESRLAGPYNEQFF
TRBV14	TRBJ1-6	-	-	TGTGCCAGCAGCCAAGAAGGGGGAGTGATACAATTCTTT	CASSQEGGVIQFF
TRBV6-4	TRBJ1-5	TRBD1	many	TGTGCCAGCAGTGAGGCAGGGGGAGGCAATCAGCCCCAGCATTTT	CASSEAGGGNQPQHF
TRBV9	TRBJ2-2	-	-	TGTGCCAGCAGCGTGTTGGGACAAAACACCGGGGAGCTGTTTTTT	CASSVLGQNTGELFF
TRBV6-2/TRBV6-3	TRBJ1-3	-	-	TGTGCCAGCAGTTACTCCGTCTCTGGAAACACCATATATTTT	CASSYSVSGNTIYF
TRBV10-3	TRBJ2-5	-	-	TGTGCCATCAGCCCTGGACAGTTTGCCTTTCAAGAGACCCAGTACTTC	CAISPGQFAFQETQYF
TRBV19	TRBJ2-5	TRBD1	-	TGTGCCAGTGCCGGGACAGGAGAGACCCAGTACTTC	CASAGTGETQYF
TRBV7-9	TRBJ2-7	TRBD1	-	TGTGCCAGCAGCCCCCGGACAGGGTTCGACGAGCAGTACTTC	CASSPRTGFDEQYF
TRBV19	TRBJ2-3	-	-	TGTGCCAGTAGTGCAGGGATGATCACAGATACGCAGTATTTT	CASSAGMITDTQYF
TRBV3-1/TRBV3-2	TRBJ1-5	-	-	TGTGCCAGCAGTCGTCAGGGTAGCAATCAGCCCCAGCATTTT	CASSRQGSNQPQHF
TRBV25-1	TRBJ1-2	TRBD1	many	TGTGCCAGCAGTGCCCGGGACAGGGGGCACCACTCCTATGGCTACACCTTC	CASSARDRGHHSYGYTF
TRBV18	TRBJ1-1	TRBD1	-	TGTGCCAGCTCAAGACAGGGGAACACTGAAGCTTTCTTT	CASSRQGNTEAFF
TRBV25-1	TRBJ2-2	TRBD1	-	TGTGCCAGCAGGACAGGGGGTGCCGGGGAGCTGTTTTTT	CASRTGGAGELFF
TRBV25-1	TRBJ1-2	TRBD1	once	TGTGCCAGCAGTGGGCCCGGGACAGGGGTAAACTATGGCTACACCTTC	CASSGPGTGVNYGYTF
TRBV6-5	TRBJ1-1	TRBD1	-	TGTGCCAGCAGTTACCGGGACAGGGGATTTTCTGAAGCTTTCTTT	CASSYRDRGFSEAFF
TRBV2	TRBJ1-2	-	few	TGTGCCAGCACCAGCTGGGTAGGGGTCTATGGCTACACCTTC	CASTSWVGVYGYTF
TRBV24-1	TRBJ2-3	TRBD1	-	TGTGCCACCGGACAGGTTTTAACAGATACGCAGTATTTT	CATGQVLTDTQYF
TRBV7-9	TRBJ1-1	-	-	TGTGCCAGCAGCGGCACCATCACGAACACTGAAGCTTTCTTT	CASSGTITNTEAFF
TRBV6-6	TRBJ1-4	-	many	TGTGCCAGCAGAGGGGGTGAAAAACTGTTTTTT	CASRGGEKLFF
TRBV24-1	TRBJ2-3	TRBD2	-	TGTGCCACCAGTGGCCCTGAGCGGGGGGGCACAGATACGCAGTATTTT	CATSGPERGGTDTQYF
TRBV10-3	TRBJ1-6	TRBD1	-	TGTGCCATCAGTGATCTTCAAGCCGGGACAGGCGAGTTGGGATATAATTCACCCCTCCACTTT	CAISDLQAGTGELGYNSPLHF
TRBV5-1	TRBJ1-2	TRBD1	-	TGCGCCAGCAGCCCGCTGGCTGGGACAGGGACTAACTATGGCTACACCTTC	CASSPLAGTGTNYGYTF
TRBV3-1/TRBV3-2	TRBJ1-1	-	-	TGTGCCAGCAGCCAAGCCGGGAACACTGAAGCTTTCTTT	CASSQAGNTEAFF
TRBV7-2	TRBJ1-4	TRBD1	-	TGTGCCAGCAGCTACAGGGGCCCTAATGAAAAACTGTTTTTT	CASSYRGPNEKLFF
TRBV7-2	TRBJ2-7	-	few	TGTGCCAGCAGCCCCTACCCTAGCTACGAGCAGTACTTC	CASSPYPSYEQYF
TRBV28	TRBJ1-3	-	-	TGTGCCAGCAGGCCTCAGGGTCGTGGAAACACCATATATTTT	CASRPQGRGNTIYF
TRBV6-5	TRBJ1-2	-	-	TGTGCCAGCAGAGGACTGGTACATCGGACCTATGGCTACACCTTC	CASRGLVHRTYGYTF
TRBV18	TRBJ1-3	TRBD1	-	TGTGCCAGCTCCCCGGCCAACAGGGGGAGATTCGCTGGAAACACCATATATTTT	CASSPANRGRFAGNTIYF
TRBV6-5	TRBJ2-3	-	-	TGTGCCAGCAGTCGTGACCGCGGTTTCTCAGATACGCAGTATTTT	CASSRDRGFSDTQYF
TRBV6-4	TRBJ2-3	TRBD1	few	TGTGCCAGCAGTGACGGACAGGGGGCAGATACGCAGTATTTT	CASSDGQGADTQYF
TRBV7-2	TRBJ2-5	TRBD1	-	TGTGCCAGCAGCTTACCCCGGACAGGGAGAGAGACCCAGTACTTC	CASSLPRTGRETQYF
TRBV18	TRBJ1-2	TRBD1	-	TGTGCCAGCTCATCCGGGACAGGGGGCGCAGATGTCTATGGCTACACCTTC	CASSSGTGGADVYGYTF
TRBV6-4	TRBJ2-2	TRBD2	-	TGTGCCAGCGCCAGACTAGCGGGAGACACCGGGGAGCTGTTTTTT	CASARLAGDTGELFF
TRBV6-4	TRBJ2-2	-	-	TGTGCCAGCAATCAAGGGGGGAACACCGGGGAGCTGTTTTTT	CASNQGGNTGELFF
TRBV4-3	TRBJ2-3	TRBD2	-	TGCGCCAGCAGCCATCCGGCGGGGGGGACCGCCATAGATACGCAGTATTTT	CASSHPAGGTAIDTQYF
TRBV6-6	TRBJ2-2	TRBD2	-	TGTGCCAGCCAGGTGGTTAGCGGGAGCACCGGGGAGCTGTTTTTT	CASQVVSGSTGELFF
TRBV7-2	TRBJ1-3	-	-	TGTGCCAGCAGCTTAGATCGGAGCTCTGGAAACACCATATATTTT	CASSLDRSSGNTIYF
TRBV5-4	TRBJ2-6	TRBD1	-	TGTGCCAGCAGCGGACCGACAGGGTCCGGGGCCAACGTCCTGACTTTC	CASSGPTGSGANVLTF
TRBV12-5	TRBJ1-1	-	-	TGTGCTAGTGGTCGCCAGGGGTGGGCTGAAGCTTTCTTT	CASGRQGWAEAFF